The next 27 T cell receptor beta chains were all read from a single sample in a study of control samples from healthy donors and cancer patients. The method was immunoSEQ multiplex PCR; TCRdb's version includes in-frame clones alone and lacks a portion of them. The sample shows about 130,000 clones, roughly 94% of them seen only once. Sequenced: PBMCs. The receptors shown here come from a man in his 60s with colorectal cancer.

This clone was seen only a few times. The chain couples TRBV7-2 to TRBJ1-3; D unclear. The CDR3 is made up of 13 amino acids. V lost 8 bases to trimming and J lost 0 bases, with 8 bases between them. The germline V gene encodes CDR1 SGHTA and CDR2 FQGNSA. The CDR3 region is CASQLSSGNTIYF. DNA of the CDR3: TGTGCCAGCCAACTGAGCTCTGGAAACACCATATATTTT.

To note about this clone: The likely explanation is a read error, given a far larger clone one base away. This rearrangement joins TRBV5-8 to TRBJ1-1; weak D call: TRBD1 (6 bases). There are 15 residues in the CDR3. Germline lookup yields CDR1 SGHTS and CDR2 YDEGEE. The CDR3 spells CASSLVPGVKTEAFF. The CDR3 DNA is TGTGCCAGCAGCTTGGTCCCAGGGGTGAAGACTGAAGCTTTCTTT.

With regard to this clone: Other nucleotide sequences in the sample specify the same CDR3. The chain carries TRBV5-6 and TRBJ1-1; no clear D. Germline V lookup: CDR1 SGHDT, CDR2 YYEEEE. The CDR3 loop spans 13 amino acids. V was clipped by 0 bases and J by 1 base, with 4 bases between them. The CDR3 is CASSLGGNTEAFF. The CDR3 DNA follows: TGTGCCAGCAGCTTGGGGGGGAACACTGAAGCTTTCTTT.

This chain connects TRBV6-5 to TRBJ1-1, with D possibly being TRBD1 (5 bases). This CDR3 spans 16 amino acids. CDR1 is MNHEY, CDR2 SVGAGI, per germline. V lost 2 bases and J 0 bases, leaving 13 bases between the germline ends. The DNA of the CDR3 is TGTGCCAGCAGTTACGAGACAGCTACTATGAACACTGAAGCTTTCTTT. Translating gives CASSYETATMNTEAFF.

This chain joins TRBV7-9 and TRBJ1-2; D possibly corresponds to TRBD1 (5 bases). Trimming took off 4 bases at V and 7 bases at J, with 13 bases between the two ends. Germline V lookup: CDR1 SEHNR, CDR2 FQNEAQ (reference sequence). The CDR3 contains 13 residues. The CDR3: CASSSQGVGGYTF. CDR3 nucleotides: TGTGCCAGCAGCTCCCAGGGAGTTGGTGGCTACACCTTC. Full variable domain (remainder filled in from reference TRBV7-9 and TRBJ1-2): DTGVSQNPRHKITKRGQNVTFRCDPISEHNRLYWYRQTLGQGPEFLTYFQNEAQLEKSRLLSDRFSAERPKGSFSTLEIQRTEQGDSAMYLCASSSQGVGGYTFGSGTRLTVV.

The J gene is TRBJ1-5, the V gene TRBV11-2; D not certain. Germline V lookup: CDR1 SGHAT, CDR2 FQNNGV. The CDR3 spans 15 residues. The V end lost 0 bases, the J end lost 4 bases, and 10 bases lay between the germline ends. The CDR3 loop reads CASSLEGLTNQPQHF. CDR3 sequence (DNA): TGTGCCAGCAGCTTAGAAGGGTTAACAAATCAGCCCCAGCATTTT.

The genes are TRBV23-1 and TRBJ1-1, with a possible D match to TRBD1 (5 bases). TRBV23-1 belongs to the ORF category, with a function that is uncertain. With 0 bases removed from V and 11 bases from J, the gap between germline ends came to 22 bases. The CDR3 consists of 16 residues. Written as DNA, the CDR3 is TGCGCCAGCAGTCAATCTGAGGCACAGGAGCGAAGATTTGCTTTCTTT. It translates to CASSQSEAQERRFAFF.

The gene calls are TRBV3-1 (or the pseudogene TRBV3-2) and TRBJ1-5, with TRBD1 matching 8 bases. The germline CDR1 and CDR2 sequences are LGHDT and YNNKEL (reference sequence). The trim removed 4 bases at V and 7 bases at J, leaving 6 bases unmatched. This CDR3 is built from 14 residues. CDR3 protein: CASSLGQGVQPQHF. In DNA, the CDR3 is TGTGCCAGCAGCCTAGGACAGGGTGTCCAGCCCCAGCATTTT.

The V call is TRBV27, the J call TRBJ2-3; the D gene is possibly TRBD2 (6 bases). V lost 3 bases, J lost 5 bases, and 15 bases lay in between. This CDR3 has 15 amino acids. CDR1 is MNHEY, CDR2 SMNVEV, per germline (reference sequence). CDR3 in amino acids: CASSFGGVREDTQYF. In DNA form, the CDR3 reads TGTGCCAGCAGTTTCGGCGGGGTCAGGGAAGATACGCAGTATTTT.

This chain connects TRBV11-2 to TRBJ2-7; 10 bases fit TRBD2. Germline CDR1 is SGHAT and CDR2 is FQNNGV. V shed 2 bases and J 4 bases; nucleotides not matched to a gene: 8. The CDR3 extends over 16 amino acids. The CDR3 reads CASSLSGAGGHYEQYF. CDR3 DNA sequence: TGTGCCAGCAGCTTATCGGGAGCGGGGGGGCATTACGAGCAGTACTTC.

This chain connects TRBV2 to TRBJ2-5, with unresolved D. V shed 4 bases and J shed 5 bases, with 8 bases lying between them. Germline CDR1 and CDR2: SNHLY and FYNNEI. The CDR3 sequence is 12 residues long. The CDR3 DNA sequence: TGTGCCAGCAGTGGCACCCGGGAGACCCAGTACTTC. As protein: CASSGTRETQYF.

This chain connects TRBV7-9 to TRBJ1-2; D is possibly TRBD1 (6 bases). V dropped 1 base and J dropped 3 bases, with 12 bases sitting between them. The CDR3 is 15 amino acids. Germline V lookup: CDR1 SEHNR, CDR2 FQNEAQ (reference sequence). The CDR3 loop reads CASSLDRGADYGYTF. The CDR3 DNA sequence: TGTGCCAGCAGCTTAGATCGGGGGGCGGACTATGGCTACACCTTC.

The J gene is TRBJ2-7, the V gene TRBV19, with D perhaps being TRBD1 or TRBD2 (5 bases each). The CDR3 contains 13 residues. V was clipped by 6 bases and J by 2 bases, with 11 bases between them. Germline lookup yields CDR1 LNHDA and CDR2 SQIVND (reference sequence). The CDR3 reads CASSRDRTYEQYF. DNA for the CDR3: TGTGCCAGTAGCCGGGACCGTACCTACGAGCAGTACTTC.

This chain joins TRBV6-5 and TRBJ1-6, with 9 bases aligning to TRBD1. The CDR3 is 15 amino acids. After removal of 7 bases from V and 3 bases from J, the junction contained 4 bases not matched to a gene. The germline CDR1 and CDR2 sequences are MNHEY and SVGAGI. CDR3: CASTQGARYNSPLHF. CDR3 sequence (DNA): TGTGCCAGCACACAGGGGGCGCGCTATAATTCACCCCTCCACTTT.

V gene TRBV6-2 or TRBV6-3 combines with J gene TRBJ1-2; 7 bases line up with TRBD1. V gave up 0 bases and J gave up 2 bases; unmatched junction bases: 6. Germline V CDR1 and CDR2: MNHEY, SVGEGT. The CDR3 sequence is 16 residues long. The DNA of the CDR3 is TGTGCCAGCAGTTACTCGGGCGCGGGACAGAACTATGGCTACACCTTC. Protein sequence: CASSYSGAGQNYGYTF.

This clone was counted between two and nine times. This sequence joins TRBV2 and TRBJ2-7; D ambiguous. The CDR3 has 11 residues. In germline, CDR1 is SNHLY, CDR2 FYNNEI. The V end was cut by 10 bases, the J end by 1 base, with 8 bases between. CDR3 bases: TGTGCCATCATACAGTCCTACGAGCAGTACTTC. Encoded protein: CAIIQSYEQYF. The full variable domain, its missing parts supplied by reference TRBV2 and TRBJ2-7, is EPEVTQTPSHQVTQMGQEVILRCVPISNHLYFYWYRQILGQKVEFLVSFYNNEISEKSEIFDDQFSVERPDGSNFTLKIRSTKLEDSAMYFCAIIQSYEQYFGPGTRLTVT.

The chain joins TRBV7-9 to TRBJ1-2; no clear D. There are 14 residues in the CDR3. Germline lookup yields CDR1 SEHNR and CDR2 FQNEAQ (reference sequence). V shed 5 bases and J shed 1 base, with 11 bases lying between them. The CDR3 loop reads CASSPELLNYGYTF. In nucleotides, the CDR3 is TGTGCCAGCAGCCCTGAACTACTTAACTATGGCTACACCTTC.

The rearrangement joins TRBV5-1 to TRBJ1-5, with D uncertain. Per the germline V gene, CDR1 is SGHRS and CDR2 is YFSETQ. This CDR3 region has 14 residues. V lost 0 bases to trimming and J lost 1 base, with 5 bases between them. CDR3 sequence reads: CASSLGASNQPQHF. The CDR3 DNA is TGCGCCAGCAGCTTGGGGGCGAGCAATCAGCCCCAGCATTTT. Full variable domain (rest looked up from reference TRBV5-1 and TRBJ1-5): KAGVTQTPRYLIKTRGQQVTLSCSPISGHRSVSWYQQTPGQGLQFLFEYFSETQRNKGNFPGRFSGRQFSNSRSEMNVSTLELGDSALYLCASSLGASNQPQHFGDGTRLSIL.

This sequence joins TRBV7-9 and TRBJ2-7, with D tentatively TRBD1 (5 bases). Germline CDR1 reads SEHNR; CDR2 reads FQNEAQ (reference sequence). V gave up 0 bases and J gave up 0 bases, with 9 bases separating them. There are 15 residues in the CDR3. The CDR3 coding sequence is TGTGCCAGCAGCTTAGCGCGAGACAGCTCCTACGAGCAGTACTTC. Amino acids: CASSLARDSSYEQYF.

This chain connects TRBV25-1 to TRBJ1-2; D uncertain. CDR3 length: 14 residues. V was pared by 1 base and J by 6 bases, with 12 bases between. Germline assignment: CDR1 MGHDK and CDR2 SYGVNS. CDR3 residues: CASSESWRVNGYTF. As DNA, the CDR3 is TGTGCCAGCAGTGAATCGTGGAGGGTTAATGGCTACACCTTC.

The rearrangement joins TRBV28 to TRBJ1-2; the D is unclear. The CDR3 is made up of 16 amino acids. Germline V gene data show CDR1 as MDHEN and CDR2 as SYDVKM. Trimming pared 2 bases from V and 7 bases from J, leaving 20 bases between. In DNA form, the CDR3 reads TGTGCCAGCAGTTTAGAGGCAGCGAGTCGGGTCGGTGGCTACACCTTC. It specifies CASSLEAASRVGGYTF.

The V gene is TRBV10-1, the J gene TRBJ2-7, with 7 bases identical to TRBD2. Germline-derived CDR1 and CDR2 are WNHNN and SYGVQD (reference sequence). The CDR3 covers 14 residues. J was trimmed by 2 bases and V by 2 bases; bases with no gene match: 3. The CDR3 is CASSERGGTYEQYF. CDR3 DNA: TGCGCCAGCAGTGAGAGGGGAGGGACCTACGAGCAGTACTTC.

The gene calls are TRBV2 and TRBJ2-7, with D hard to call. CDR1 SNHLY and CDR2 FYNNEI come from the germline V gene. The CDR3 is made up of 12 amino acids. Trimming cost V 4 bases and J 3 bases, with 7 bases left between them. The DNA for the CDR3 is TGTGCCAGCAGTGTCACGGGCTACGAGCAGTACTTC. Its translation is CASSVTGYEQYF.

In nucleotides, the CDR3 is TGCGCCAGCAGCCAAGATGGGGGGGGCGCAATGAACACTGAAGCTTTCTTT. It yields the protein CASSQDGGGAMNTEAFF. V gene TRBV4-1 combines with J gene TRBJ1-1; possible D gene TRBD1, 6 bases. The germline V gene has CDR1 MGHRA and CDR2 YSYEKL. The CDR3 contains 17 residues. Trimming removed 0 bases from V and 0 bases from J, with 14 bases in between.

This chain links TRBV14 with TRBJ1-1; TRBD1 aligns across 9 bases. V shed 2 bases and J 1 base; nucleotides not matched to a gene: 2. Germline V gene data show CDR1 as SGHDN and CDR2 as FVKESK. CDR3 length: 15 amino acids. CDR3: CASSQLGQGNTEAFF. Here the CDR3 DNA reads TGTGCCAGCAGCCAATTGGGACAGGGGAACACTGAAGCTTTCTTT.

The CDR3 here is CASSSRRLLELFF. DNA of the CDR3: TGTGCCAGTAGTTCCCGACGGCTCTTGGAGCTGTTTTTT. This chain links TRBV19 with TRBJ2-2; D unresolved. Trimming took 5 bases from V and 10 from J, leaving 14 bases between them. Germline CDR1 reads LNHDA; CDR2 reads SQIVND (reference sequence). CDR3 length equals 13 residues.

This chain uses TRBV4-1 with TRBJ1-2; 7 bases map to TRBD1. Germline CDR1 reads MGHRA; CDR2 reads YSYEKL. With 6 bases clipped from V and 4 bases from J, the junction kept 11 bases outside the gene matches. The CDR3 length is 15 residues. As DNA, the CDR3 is TGCGCCAGCAGTCAGACAGGGTCCCAGGGCTATGGCTACACCTTC. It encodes CASSQTGSQGYGYTF.